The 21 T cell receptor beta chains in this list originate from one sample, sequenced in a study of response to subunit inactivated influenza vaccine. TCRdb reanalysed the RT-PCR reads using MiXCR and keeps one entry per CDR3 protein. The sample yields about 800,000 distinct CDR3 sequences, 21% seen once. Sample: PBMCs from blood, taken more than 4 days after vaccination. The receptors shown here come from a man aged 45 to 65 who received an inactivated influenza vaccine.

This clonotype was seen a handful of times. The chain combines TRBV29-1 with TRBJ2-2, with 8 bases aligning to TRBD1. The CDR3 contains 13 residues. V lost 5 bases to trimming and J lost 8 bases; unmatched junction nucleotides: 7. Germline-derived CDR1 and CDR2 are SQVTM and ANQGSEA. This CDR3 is CSVRSGGAGELFF. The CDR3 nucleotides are TGCAGCGTTCGGTCAGGGGGCGCGGGGGAGCTGTTTTTT.

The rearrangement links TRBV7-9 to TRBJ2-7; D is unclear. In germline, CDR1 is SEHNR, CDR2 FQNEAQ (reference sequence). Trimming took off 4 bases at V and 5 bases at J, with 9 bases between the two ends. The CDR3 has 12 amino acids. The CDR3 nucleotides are TGTGCCAGCAGCTCAATCTCGAACGAGCAGTACTTC. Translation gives CASSSISNEQYF.

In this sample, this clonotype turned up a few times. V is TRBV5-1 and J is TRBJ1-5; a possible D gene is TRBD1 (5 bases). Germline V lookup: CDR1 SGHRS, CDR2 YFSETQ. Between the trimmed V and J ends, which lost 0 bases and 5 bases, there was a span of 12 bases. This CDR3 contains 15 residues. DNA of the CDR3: TGCGCCAGCAGCTTGGGGGACGGAAGACATCAGCCCCAGCATTTT. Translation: CASSLGDGRHQPQHF.

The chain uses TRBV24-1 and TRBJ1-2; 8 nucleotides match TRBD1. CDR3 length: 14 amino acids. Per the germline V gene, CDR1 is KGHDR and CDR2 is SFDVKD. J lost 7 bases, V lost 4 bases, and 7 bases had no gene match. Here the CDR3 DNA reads TGTGCCACCAGTGACGTGCAGGGGGCTTTTGGCTACACCTTC. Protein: CATSDVQGAFGYTF.

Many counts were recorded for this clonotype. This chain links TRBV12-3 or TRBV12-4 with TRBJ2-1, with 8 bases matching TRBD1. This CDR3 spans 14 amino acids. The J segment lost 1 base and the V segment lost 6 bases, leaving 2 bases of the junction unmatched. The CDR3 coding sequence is TGTGCCAGCAGCAACAGGGGGTCCTACAATGAGCAGTTCTTC. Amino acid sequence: CASSNRGSYNEQFF.

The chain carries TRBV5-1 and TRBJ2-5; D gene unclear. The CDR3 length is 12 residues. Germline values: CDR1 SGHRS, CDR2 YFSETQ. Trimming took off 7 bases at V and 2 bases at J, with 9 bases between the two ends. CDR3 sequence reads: CASVGQQETQYF. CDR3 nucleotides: TGCGCCAGCGTTGGGCAACAAGAGACCCAGTACTTC.

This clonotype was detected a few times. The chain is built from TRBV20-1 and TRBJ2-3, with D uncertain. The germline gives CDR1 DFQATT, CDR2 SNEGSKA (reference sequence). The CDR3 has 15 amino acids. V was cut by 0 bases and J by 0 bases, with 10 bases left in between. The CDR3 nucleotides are TGCAGTGCTAGAGACCTGGTGGCGAGCACAGATACGCAGTATTTT. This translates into CSARDLVASTDTQYF.

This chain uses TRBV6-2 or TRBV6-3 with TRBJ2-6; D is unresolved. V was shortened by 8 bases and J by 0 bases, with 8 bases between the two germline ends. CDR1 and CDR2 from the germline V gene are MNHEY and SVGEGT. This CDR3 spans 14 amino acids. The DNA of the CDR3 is TGTGCCAGCTGCAAGGACTCTGGGGCCAACGTCCTGACTTTC. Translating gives CASCKDSGANVLTF.

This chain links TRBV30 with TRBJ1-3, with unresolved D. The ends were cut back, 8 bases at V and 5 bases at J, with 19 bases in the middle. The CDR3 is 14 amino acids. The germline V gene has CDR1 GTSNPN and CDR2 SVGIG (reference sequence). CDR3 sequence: CARTSGASRNTIYF. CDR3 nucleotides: TGTGCCCGAACGTCGGGAGCAAGCCGAAACACCATATATTTT.

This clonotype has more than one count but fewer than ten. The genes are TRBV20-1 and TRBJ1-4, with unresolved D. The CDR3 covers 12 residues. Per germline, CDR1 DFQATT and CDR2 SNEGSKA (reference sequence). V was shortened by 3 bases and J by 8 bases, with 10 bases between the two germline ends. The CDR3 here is CSAREGKEKLFF. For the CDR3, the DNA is TGCAGTGCTAGGGAAGGGAAGGAAAAACTGTTTTTT.

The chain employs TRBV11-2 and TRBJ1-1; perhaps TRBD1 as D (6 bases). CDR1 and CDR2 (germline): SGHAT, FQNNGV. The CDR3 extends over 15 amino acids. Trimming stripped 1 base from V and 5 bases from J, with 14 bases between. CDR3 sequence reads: CASSLVRGARTEAFF. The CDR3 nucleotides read TGTGCCAGCAGCTTAGTCAGGGGCGCGAGGACTGAAGCTTTCTTT.

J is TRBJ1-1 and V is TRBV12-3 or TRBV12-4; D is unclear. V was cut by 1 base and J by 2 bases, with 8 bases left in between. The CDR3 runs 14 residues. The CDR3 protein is CASSLGVQNTEAFF. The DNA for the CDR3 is TGTGCCAGCAGTTTAGGGGTACAAAACACTGAAGCTTTCTTT.

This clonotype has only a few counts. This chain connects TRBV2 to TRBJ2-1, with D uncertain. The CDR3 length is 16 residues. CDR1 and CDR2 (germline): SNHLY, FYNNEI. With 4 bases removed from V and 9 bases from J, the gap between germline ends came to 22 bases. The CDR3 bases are TGTGCCAGCAGTGTAGGACGAGCCGTCCGCCGAACTGAGCAGTTCTTC. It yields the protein CASSVGRAVRRTEQFF.

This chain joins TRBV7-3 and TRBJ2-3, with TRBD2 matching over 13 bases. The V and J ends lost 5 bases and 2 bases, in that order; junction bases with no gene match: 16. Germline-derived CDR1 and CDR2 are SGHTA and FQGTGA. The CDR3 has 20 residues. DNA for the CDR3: TGTGCCAGCAGCCCTGCTCCGTGGACTAGCGGGAGTGGCGACACAGATACGCAGTATTTT. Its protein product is CASSPAPWTSGSGDTDTQYF.

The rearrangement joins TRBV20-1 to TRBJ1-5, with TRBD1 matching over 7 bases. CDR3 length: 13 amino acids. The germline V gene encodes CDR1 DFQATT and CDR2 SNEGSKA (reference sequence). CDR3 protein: CSVKDRSRQPQHF. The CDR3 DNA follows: TGCAGCGTTAAGGACAGGTCACGGCAGCCCCAGCATTTT.

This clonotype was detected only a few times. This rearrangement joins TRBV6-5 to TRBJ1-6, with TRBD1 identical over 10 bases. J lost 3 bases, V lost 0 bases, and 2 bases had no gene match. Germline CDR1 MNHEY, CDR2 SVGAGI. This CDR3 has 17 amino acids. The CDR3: CASSYSTGGFYNSPLHF. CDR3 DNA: TGTGCCAGCAGTTACTCGACAGGGGGCTTCTATAATTCACCCCTCCACTTT.

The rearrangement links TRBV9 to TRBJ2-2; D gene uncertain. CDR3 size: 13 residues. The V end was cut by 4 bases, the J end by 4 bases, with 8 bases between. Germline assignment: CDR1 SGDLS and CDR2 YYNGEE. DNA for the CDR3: TGTGCCAGCAGCCCCCATTTCACCGGGGAGCTGTTTTTT. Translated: CASSPHFTGELFF.

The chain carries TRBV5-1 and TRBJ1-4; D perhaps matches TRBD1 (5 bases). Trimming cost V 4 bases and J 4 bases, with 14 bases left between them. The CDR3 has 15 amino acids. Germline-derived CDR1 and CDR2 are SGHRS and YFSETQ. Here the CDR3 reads CASSVGTAFNEKLFF. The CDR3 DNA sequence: TGCGCCAGCAGCGTGGGGACGGCGTTTAATGAAAAACTGTTTTTT.

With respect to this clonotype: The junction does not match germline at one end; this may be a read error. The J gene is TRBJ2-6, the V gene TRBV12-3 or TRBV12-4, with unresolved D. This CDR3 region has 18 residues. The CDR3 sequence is CACSLFLDPNSGANVLTF. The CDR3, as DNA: TGTGCCTGCAGTTTGTTTCTGGATCCAAACTCTGGGGCCAACGTCCTGACTTTC.

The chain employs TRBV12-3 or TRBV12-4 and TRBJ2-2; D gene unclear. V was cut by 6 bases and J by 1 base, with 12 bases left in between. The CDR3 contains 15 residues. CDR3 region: CASRPSGENTGELFF. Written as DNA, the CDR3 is TGTGCCAGCAGACCCTCTGGAGAGAACACCGGGGAGCTGTTTTTT.

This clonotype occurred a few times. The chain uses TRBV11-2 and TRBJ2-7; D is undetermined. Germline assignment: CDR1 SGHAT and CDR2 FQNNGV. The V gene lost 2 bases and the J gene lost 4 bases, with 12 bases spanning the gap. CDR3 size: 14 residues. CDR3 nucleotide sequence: TGTGCCAGCAGCTTAATTTACGGTGAATACGAGCAGTACTTC. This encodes CASSLIYGEYEQYF.